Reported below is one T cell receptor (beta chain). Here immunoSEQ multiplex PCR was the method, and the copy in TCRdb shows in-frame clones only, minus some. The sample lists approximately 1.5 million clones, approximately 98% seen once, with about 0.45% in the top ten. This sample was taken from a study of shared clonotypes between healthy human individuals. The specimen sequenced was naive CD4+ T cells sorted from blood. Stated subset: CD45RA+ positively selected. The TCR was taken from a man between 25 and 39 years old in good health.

CDR3 region: CASSSTGDLLYGYTF. The CDR3 region has the DNA TGTGCCAGCTCATCGACAGGGGATCTTCTCTATGGCTACACCTTC. The V and J genes are TRBV18 and TRBJ1-2; TRBD1 agrees at 8 bases. The junction had 9 bases not matched to a gene; V was cut back by 5 bases and J by 4 bases. Germline assignment: CDR1 KGHSH and CDR2 LQKENI. The CDR3 length is 15 residues.